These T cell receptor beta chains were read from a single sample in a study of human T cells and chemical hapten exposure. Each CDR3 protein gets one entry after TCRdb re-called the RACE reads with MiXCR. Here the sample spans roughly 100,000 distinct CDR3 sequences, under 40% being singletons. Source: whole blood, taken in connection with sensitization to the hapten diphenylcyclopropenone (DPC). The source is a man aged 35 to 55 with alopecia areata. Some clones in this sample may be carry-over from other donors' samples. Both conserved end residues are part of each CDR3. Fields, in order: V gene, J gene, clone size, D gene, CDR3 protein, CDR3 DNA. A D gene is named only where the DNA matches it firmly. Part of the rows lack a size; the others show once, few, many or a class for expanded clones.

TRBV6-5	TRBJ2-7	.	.	CASSSSGPGYEQYF	TGTGCCAGCAGTTCCTCGGGACCGGGCTACGAGCAGTACTTC
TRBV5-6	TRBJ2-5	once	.	CASSLAGTPKVYF	TGTGCCAGCAGCTTGGCCGGGACACCAAAAGTCTACTTC
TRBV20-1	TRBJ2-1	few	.	CSAGDSYSYNEQFF	TGCAGTGCTGGGGACTCCTACTCCTACAATGAGCAGTTCTTC
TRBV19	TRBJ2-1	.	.	CASSLRASYNEQFF	TGTGCCAGTAGTCTCCGGGCTTCCTACAATGAGCAGTTCTTC
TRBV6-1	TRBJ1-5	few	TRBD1	CASRRTGWGTTVNQPQHF	TGTGCCAGCAGGAGGACAGGGTGGGGGACTACGGTTAATCAGCCCCAGCATTTT
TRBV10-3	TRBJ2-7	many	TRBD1	CAITHTGGPYEQYF	TGTGCCATCACGCACACAGGGGGGCCCTACGAGCAGTACTTC
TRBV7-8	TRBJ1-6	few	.	CASSLVSGGSIGSPLHF	TGTGCCAGCAGCTTAGTTTCGGGCGGTTCGATTGGTTCACCCCTCCACTTT
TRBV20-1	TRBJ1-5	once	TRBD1	CSARVAGGLGQPQHF	TGCAGTGCTAGAGTGGCAGGGGGCTTGGGGCAGCCCCAGCATTTT
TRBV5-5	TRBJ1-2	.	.	CASSYGVNYGYTF	TGTGCCAGCAGCTACGGGGTGAACTATGGCTACACCTTC
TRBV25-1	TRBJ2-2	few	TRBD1	CASSKDRVGDTGELFF	TGTGCCAGCAGTAAAGACAGGGTTGGGGACACCGGGGAGCTGTTTTTT
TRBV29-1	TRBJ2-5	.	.	CSVGQGLETQYF	TGCAGCGTTGGGCAGGGGTTGGAGACCCAGTACTTC
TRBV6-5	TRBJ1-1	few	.	CASSYSTAGQNTEAFF	TGTGCCAGCAGTTACTCAACGGCAGGGCAGAACACTGAAGCTTTCTTT
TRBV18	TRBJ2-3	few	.	CASSPLGANADTQYF	TGTGCCAGCTCACCACTAGGGGCGAACGCAGATACGCAGTATTTT
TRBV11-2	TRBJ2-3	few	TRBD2	CASSLERFGRDTQYF	TGTGCCAGCAGCTTAGAAAGGTTCGGGAGGGATACGCAGTATTTT
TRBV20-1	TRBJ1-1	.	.	CSAISTAARIPEAFF	TGCAGTGCCATAAGTACAGCGGCGCGGATACCTGAAGCTTTCTTT
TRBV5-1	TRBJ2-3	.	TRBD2	CASSLGGTRNTDTQYF	TGCGCCAGCAGCTTGGGAGGGACTAGGAACACAGATACGCAGTATTTT
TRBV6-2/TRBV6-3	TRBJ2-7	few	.	CASSHHRVKDSLYEQYF	TGTGCCAGCAGTCACCACAGGGTGAAGGACTCACTATACGAGCAGTACTTC
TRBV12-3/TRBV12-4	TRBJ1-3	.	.	CASSAPGARNTIYF	TGTGCCAGCAGTGCCCCTGGGGCCAGGAACACCATATATTTT
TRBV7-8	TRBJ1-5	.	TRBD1	CASSSQQGAVQPQHF	TGTGCCAGCAGCTCACAACAGGGGGCAGTTCAGCCCCAGCATTTT
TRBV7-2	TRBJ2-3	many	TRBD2	CASSPERGTQYF	TGTGCCAGCAGCCCCGAGCGGGGTACGCAGTATTTT
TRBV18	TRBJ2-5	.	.	CASSTDAGWQETQYF	TGTGCCAGCTCAACCGACGCAGGTTGGCAAGAGACCCAGTACTTC
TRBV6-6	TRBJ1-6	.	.	CASSYLSSYNSPLHF	TGTGCCAGCAGTTATCTCAGCTCCTATAATTCACCCCTCCACTTT